This TCR beta chain stems from a study of OX40 agonist ivuxolimab in advanced cancers. Germline CDR1 reads SQVTM; CDR2 reads ANQGSEA. CDR3 length equals 13 residues. With 6 bases clipped from V and 9 bases from J, the junction kept 11 bases outside the gene matches. Sequenced by immunoSEQ multiplex PCR; TCRdb stores in-frame clones only, minus some. The data contain some 59,000 clones, roughly 87% of them singletons. The sample holds a few counts of this clone. Other nucleotide sequences from this sample produce the same CDR3. The TCR originated in an adult with an advanced solid tumor such as melanoma, head and neck, liver or kidney cancer. The sample was CD4+ or CD8+ T cells sorted from blood, taken in a trial of the OX40 agonist ivuxolimab. This rearrangement joins TRBV29-1 to TRBJ1-5; TRBD1 agrees at 7 bases. CDR3 bases: TGCAGCGTGACGACAGGGATCAATACGCCCCAGCATTTT. This encodes CSVTTGINTPQHF.